This entry is about one TCR beta chain. Its target is not known. TCRdb keeps only in-frame clones here, not all; method: immunoSEQ multiplex PCR. The sample has tens of thousands of clones; roughly 90% are singletons. The data originate from a study of graft-versus-host responses after intestinal transplantation. Study-level results: GvH clones were identified in recipient marrow, with some first appearing in ileum or blood.

V lost 7 bases and J 3 bases, leaving 10 bases between the germline ends. The CDR3 extends over 13 amino acids. Germline CDR1 is LNHDA and CDR2 is SQIVND (reference sequence). The input for sequencing was unstimulated CD4+ T cells sorted from spleen or lymph node cells, taken before intestinal transplant. This rearrangement joins TRBV19 to TRBJ1-5; D call uncertain. The receptor's source is a human donor who received an intestinal transplant. CDR3 nucleotide sequence: TGTGCCAGTAAAGTCCAGGCCAATCAGCCCCAGCATTTT. Encoded protein: CASKVQANQPQHF.